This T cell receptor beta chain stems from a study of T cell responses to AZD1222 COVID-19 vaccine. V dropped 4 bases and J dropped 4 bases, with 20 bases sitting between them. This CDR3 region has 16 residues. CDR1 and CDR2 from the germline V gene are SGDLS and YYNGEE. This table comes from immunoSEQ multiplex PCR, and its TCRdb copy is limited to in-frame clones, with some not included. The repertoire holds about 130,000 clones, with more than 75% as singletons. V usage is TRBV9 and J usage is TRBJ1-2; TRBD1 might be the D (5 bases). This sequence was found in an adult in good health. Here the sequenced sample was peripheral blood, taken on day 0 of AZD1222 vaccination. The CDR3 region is CASSLSEAGTLYGYTF. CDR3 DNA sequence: TGTGCCAGCAGCTTAAGTGAAGCCGGGACCCTCTATGGCTACACCTTC.